This TCR beta chain appears in the sequencing data of a study of T cells after yellow fever vaccination. Production of TCR cDNA was by 5'RACE template switching, which also added a universal primer site and UMIs. TCRdb recomputed calls from the 5' RACE reads with MiXCR, one row per CDR3 protein. The top ten clones hold 3% to 4% of a sample with 250,000 to 300,000 distinct CDR3 sequences, around 5.2% of them seen once. This clonotype was seen ten or more times. What it binds is unknown. The CDR3 runs 20 residues. Germline CDR1 is KGHSH and CDR2 is LQKENI. V lost 3 bases, J lost 1 base, and 27 bases lay in between. Study findings and constraints: Secondary responses were weaker yet peaked faster, day 5 versus 15. The study noted that FACS-sorted repertoires could contain abundant clonotypes contaminating from the bulk population.

V is TRBV18 and J is TRBJ1-2; no definite D call. The sequence was obtained from a man younger than 35 who received the YFV17D yellow fever vaccine. Sequenced material: CD4+ T cells sorted from PBMCs, taken on the day of the yellow fever booster vaccination. Here the CDR3 reads CASSPDGARLRSAFNYGYTF. CDR3 sequence (DNA): TGTGCCAGCTCACCGGACGGAGCACGCCTGAGATCAGCTTTTAACTATGGCTACACCTTC.